The 9 T cell receptor beta chains below come from one sample, sequenced in a study of T cell changes during pregnancy in multiple sclerosis (dated by TCRdb to about 2019). The method behind the library was the immunoSEQ multiplex PCR assay. Held by TCRdb, this immuneACCESS table contains in-frame sequences only and omits some clones. Under half of the omission traces to an unresolved V gene where checked; the cause of the rest is unknown. The table for this sample lists approximately 30,000 clones; approximately 89% of them were counted only once. The ten most abundant clones make up approximately 4.7% of the sample. The sequencing used CD8+ T cells from peripheral blood mononuclear cells, collected in the first trimester of pregnancy. These receptors were obtained from a female donor with multiple sclerosis, enrolled in a pregnancy study.

This chain joins TRBV18 and TRBJ2-4; 9 bases agree with TRBD1. V lost 1 base to trimming and J lost 7 bases; unmatched junction nucleotides: 8. The CDR3 runs to 16 residues. From germline, CDR1 is KGHSH and CDR2 LQKENI. The CDR3 here is CASSPLHTGGFNIQYF. The CDR3 DNA follows: TGTGCCAGCTCACCACTTCATACAGGGGGCTTCAACATTCAGTACTTC.

This chain joins TRBV10-3 and TRBJ2-7; the D gene is possibly TRBD2 (5 bases). Deletions cut 2 bases from V and 4 bases from J, with 12 bases between. This CDR3 spans 14 amino acids. Germline-derived CDR1 and CDR2 are ENHRY and SYGVKD. This chain's CDR3 is CAISEPGITYEQYF. CDR3 in DNA: TGTGCCATCAGTGAGCCCGGGATCACTTACGAGCAGTACTTC.

V usage is TRBV7-9 and J usage is TRBJ1-2, with 9 bases that match TRBD1. With V trimmed by 5 bases and J by 3 bases, 1 base remained unmatched. In germline, CDR1 is SEHNR, CDR2 FQNEAQ (reference sequence). The CDR3 runs 13 residues. The CDR3 region is CASSRTGDYGYTF. The CDR3 nucleotides are TGTGCCAGCAGCCGGACAGGGGACTATGGCTACACCTTC.

The rearrangement uses TRBV27 and TRBJ1-5; D is unresolved. CDR3 length: 12 amino acids. Germline V gene data show CDR1 as MNHEY and CDR2 as SMNVEV (reference sequence). V was trimmed by 8 bases and J by 5 bases, leaving 10 bases between them. CDR3 nucleotide sequence: TGTGCCAGCGGCCTAGTCCATCAGCCCCAGCATTTT. Its translation is CASGLVHQPQHF.

This clone was seen a single time. The chain is built from TRBV7-9 and TRBJ2-7, with 7 bases matching TRBD2. V shed 6 bases and J 0 bases; nucleotides not matched to a gene: 5. Germline lookup yields CDR1 SEHNR and CDR2 FQNEAQ (reference sequence). The CDR3 has 14 amino acids. The DNA of the CDR3 is TGTGCCAGCAGAATGGGAGGGACCTCCTACGAGCAGTACTTC. Encoded protein: CASRMGGTSYEQYF. Together with reference TRBV7-9 and TRBJ2-7, the CDR3 gives the full variable domain: DTGVSQNPRHKITKRGQNVTFRCDPISEHNRLYWYRQTLGQGPEFLTYFQNEAQLEKSRLLSDRFSAERPKGSFSTLEIQRTEQGDSAMYLCASRMGGTSYEQYFGPGTRLTVT.

In this sample, this clone turned up a few times. Other nucleotide sequences from this sample produce the same CDR3. The chain joins TRBV6-4 to TRBJ2-7, with 8 bases lining up with TRBD2. Germline assignment: CDR1 MRHNA and CDR2 SNTAGT. V trimming: 3 bases; J trimming: 0 bases; junction bases outside the gene matches: 4. This CDR3 contains 15 residues. CDR3 residues: CASSEGLAGSYEQYF. The CDR3 DNA sequence: TGTGCCAGCAGTGAAGGTCTAGCGGGCTCCTACGAGCAGTACTTC.

There are a few counts of this clone. The chain links TRBV30 to TRBJ1-1; 8 nucleotides line up with TRBD1. CDR1 is GTSNPN and CDR2 is SVGIG in the germline V gene (reference sequence). V lost 4 bases to trimming and J lost 4 bases; unmatched junction nucleotides: 5. This CDR3 is built from 13 residues. The CDR3 DNA sequence: TGTGCCTGGACGCAGGGGGCAGGCACTGAAGCTTTCTTT. The encoded protein is CAWTQGAGTEAFF.

The rearrangement joins TRBV7-6 to TRBJ2-7; no reliable D call. Germline V gene lookup returns CDR1 SGHVS and CDR2 FNYEAQ. V gave up 1 base and J gave up 2 bases, with 6 bases separating them. CDR3 length equals 13 residues. In nucleotides, the CDR3 is TGTGCCAGCAGCTTAGACAGTACCTACGAGCAGTACTTC. This codes for CASSLDSTYEQYF. Based on the CDR3 plus reference TRBV7-6 and TRBJ2-7, the full variable domain is GAGVSQSPRYKVTKRGQDVALRCDPISGHVSLYWYRQALGQGPEFLTYFNYEAQQDKSGLPNDRFSAERPEGSISTLTIQRTEQRDSAMYRCASSLDSTYEQYFGPGTRLTVT.

The chain employs TRBV2 and TRBJ2-7; 10 nucleotides align to TRBD1. This CDR3 is built from 15 residues. Unmatched junction bases numbered 13, after V lost 7 bases and J lost 7 bases. Germline CDR1 reads SNHLY; CDR2 reads FYNNEI. CDR3 loop: CASTFRTGGFWEQYF. CDR3 sequence (DNA): TGTGCCAGCACCTTTCGGACAGGGGGGTTCTGGGAGCAGTACTTC. Filled out from reference TRBV2 and TRBJ2-7, the complete variable domain reads EPEVTQTPSHQVTQMGQEVILRCVPISNHLYFYWYRQILGQKVEFLVSFYNNEISEKSEIFDDQFSVERPDGSNFTLKIRSTKLEDSAMYFCASTFRTGGFWEQYFGPGTRLTVT.